Each of the 7 T cell receptor beta chains below was sequenced from the same sample in a study of human T cells and chemical hapten exposure. Each CDR3 protein is one row after TCRdb ran MiXCR on the RACE reads. Of about 99,000 distinct CDR3 sequences in the sample, under 15% were seen once. Time point of the sample: patch test 1, 2 weeks after DPC sensitization. Treatment specified: therapeutic diphenylcyclopropenone sensitization with weekly scalp DPC. The specimen comprised whole blood, sampled in connection with sensitization to the hapten diphenylcyclopropenone (DPC). All receptors come from a woman in her forties with alopecia areata. Some clones in this sample may be carry-over from other donors' samples.

V usage is TRBV7-2 and J usage is TRBJ2-2; no reliable D call. The length of the CDR3 is 16 residues. Germline lookup yields CDR1 SGHTA and CDR2 FQGNSA. The V gene lost 0 bases and the J gene lost 1 base, with 9 bases spanning the gap. CDR3 nucleotides: TGTGCCAGCAGCTTAGCCGGCGGAATGAACACCGGGGAGCTGTTTTTT. Translating gives CASSLAGGMNTGELFF.

This clonotype was seen only a few times. V and J are TRBV7-3 and TRBJ2-3; unclear D gene. The CDR3 runs to 16 residues. V shed 2 bases and J shed 2 bases, with 14 bases lying between them. Germline V gives CDR1 SGHTA, CDR2 FQGTGA. As DNA, the CDR3 is TGTGCCAGCAGCTTAGTTCCCATAGGTCTCACAGATACGCAGTATTTT. This encodes CASSLVPIGLTDTQYF.

The chain is built from TRBV7-9 and TRBJ2-5; TRBD1 matches 9 bases. V was clipped by 4 bases and J by 3 bases; unmatched bases: 6. The CDR3 sequence is 15 residues long. The germline V gene encodes CDR1 SEHNR and CDR2 FQNEAQ (reference sequence). The chain's CDR3 is CASSSWDREEETQYF. Written as DNA, the CDR3 is TGTGCCAGCAGCTCTTGGGACAGGGAGGAAGAGACCCAGTACTTC.

Only a few counts were recorded for this clonotype. The chain is built from TRBV4-2 and TRBJ2-1; tentative D call: TRBD2 (5 bases). The CDR3 is made up of 12 amino acids. Germline-derived CDR1 and CDR2 are LGHNA and YNFKEQ. The V and J ends lost 4 bases and 10 bases respectively, with 11 bases between them. CDR3 in amino acids: CASSPRAPEQFF. The CDR3 nucleotides read TGTGCCAGCAGCCCGCGGGCTCCCGAGCAGTTCTTC.

The chain carries TRBV6-5 and TRBJ2-7, with D possibly matching TRBD1 (7 bases). In germline, CDR1 is MNHEY, CDR2 SVGAGI. CDR3 length: 14 amino acids. Trimming took off 10 bases at V and 7 bases at J, with 23 bases between the two ends. CDR3 DNA sequence: TGTGCCACCCCAGGCGACAGGGAGGTAGGAGAGCAGTACTTC. This sequence encodes CATPGDREVGEQYF.

A few counts support this clonotype. V gene TRBV29-1 combines with J gene TRBJ2-4; D possibly uses TRBD1 or TRBD2 (6 bases each). Trimming stripped 4 bases from V and 9 bases from J, with 16 bases between. CDR3 length: 13 amino acids. The germline V gene encodes CDR1 SQVTM and CDR2 ANQGSEA. DNA of the CDR3: TGCAGCGTTGTATTCGTAGGGGGGAGCATTCAGTACTTC. Protein sequence: CSVVFVGGSIQYF.

This clonotype showed up just a few times. The CDR3 nucleotides are TGTGCCAGCAGTCCTGTTGACAGGGCTGGGGCCAACGTCCTGACTTTC. It encodes CASSPVDRAGANVLTF. The chain is built from TRBV12-3 or TRBV12-4 and TRBJ2-6, with TRBD1 matching over 7 bases. The junction had 6 bases not matched to a gene; V was cut back by 5 bases and J by 2 bases. The CDR3 is 16 amino acids.